One sample yielded the 4 T cell receptor beta chains listed below, sequenced in a study of blood T cells in healthy people across ages. It was with a sample-barcoded 5' primer and a J-beta primer mix that a second PCR of roughly 7 to 12 cycles was run. TCRdb reprocessed the 5' RACE reads via MiXCR and lists one record per CDR3 protein. The sample lists roughly 1.9 million distinct CDR3 sequences, 39% occurring once. The specimen was blood. These receptors were taken from a human donor in good health.

The chain has TRBV12-3 or TRBV12-4 and TRBJ2-3, with 8 bases aligning to TRBD2. The CDR3 has 15 amino acids. V was pared by 3 bases and J by 1 base, with 3 bases of the junction left unmatched. The CDR3 loop is CASSFLSGGTDTQYF. CDR3 coding DNA: TGTGCCAGCAGTTTCCTTAGCGGGGGCACAGATACGCAGTATTTT.

As regards this clonotype: This sequence may be a read error, since a much larger clone differs from it by one base. The V and J genes are TRBV29-1 and TRBJ2-3; 10 bases line up with TRBD2. Per germline, CDR1 SQVTM and CDR2 ANQGSEA. This CDR3 comprises 13 residues. The CDR3, as DNA: TGCAGCGGAGCGGGGGGGCAAACAGATGCGCAGTATTTT. Protein: CSGAGGQTDAQYF.

This clonotype has a handful of counts. The chain employs TRBV6-2 or TRBV6-3 and TRBJ2-6; maybe TRBD1 (6 bases). CDR1 MNHEY and CDR2 SVGEGT come from the germline V gene. This CDR3 has 20 residues. V was shortened by 1 base and J by 1 base, with 20 bases between the two germline ends. The CDR3 nucleotides read TGTGCCAGCAGTTACTTCCCTATGACCCGGACAGTTTCTGGGGCCAACGTCCTGACTTTC. Translating gives CASSYFPMTRTVSGANVLTF.

V gene TRBV20-1 combines with J gene TRBJ1-1; tentatively, D is TRBD1 (5 bases). This CDR3 has 13 amino acids. V was shortened by 5 bases and J by 5 bases, with 15 bases between the two germline ends. Germline V gives CDR1 DFQATT, CDR2 SNEGSKA (reference sequence). This CDR3 reads CSALRGRYTEAFF. CDR3 sequence (DNA): TGCAGTGCTCTCCGGGGCAGGTATACTGAAGCTTTCTTT.